The TCR beta chain described here comes from a study of PD-1 blockade in mismatch repair-deficient tumors. Across the study: All were previously treated, progressing patients with approximately 12 mismatch repair-deficient cancer types.

On this clone itself: What it recognizes is unknown.

Germline V lookup: CDR1 MNHEY, CDR2 SMNVEV (reference sequence). V lost 5 bases and J 5 bases, leaving 9 bases between the germline ends. The CDR3 totals 12 residues. All patients were mismatch repair deficient, assessed by either PCR or immunohistochemistry. Overall study findings and caveats: Rapid post-treatment expansion, then contraction, generally preceding radiologic response, marked tumor-resident clones.

Profiled with immunoSEQ multiplex PCR; TCRdb holds only in-frame clones, not every one. The table includes some 110,000 clones, about 83% detected once. Sample: peripheral blood, taken 60 to 65 weeks after starting pembrolizumab. The chain combines TRBV27 with TRBJ2-5; D gene ambiguous. This TCR derives from an adult with mismatch repair-deficient cancer. The CDR3 loop is CASSKVGETQYF. The CDR3 region has the DNA TGTGCCAGCAGTAAAGTGGGGGAGACCCAGTACTTC.